What follows are 15 T cell receptor beta chains derived from one specimen sequenced in a study of patients and donors after allogeneic stem cell transplantation. TCRdb used MiXCR to reprocess the RT-PCR reads, holding one entry per CDR3 protein. Altogether 900,000 to 1,000,000 distinct CDR3 sequences are present, about 20% being singletons, with the ten largest covering about 6%. The sample comprised blood, either unsorted or a sorted T cell fraction (not recorded which). The receptor set was obtained from a human donor who was either an allogeneic HSCT recipient or a stem cell or donor lymphocyte infusion donor (not recorded which). It is not recorded whose cells these are; they may come from a transplant donor.

Only a few counts were recorded for this clonotype. V gene TRBV5-1 combines with J gene TRBJ2-1; D tentatively reads TRBD1 or TRBD2 (5 bases each). Germline-derived CDR1 and CDR2 are SGHRS and YFSETQ. The length of the CDR3 is 14 residues. Trimming removed 4 bases from V and 6 bases from J, with 14 bases in between. CDR3 coding DNA: TGCGCCAGCAGCCTAAGGGACCAGTCCAATGAGCAGTTCTTC. Protein product: CASSLRDQSNEQFF. The full variable domain, its missing parts supplied by reference TRBV5-1 and TRBJ2-1, is KAGVTQTPRYLIKTRGQQVTLSCSPISGHRSVSWYQQTPGQGLQFLFEYFSETQRNKGNFPGRFSGRQFSNSRSEMNVSTLELGDSALYLCASSLRDQSNEQFFGPGTRLTVL.

The chain couples TRBV6-2 or TRBV6-3 to TRBJ2-2, with 7 bases lining up with TRBD1. The CDR3 consists of 18 residues. Looked up from germline, CDR1 is MNHEY and CDR2 is SVGEGT. V was pared by 2 bases and J by 0 bases, with 9 bases of the junction left unmatched. The chain's CDR3 is CASSYPEDRNTNTGELFF. The CDR3 nucleotides are TGTGCCAGCAGTTACCCCGAGGACAGGAATACGAACACCGGGGAGCTGTTTTTT.

Ten or more counts support this clonotype. The gene calls are TRBV27 and TRBJ2-3, with D possibly TRBD2 on 7 matching bases. The CDR3 length is 14 residues. The germline gives CDR1 MNHEY, CDR2 SMNVEV (reference sequence). Trimming removed 1 base from V and 4 bases from J, with 9 bases in between. The DNA for the CDR3 is TGTGCCAGCAGTTTATTGGGGGGGCCAGATACGCAGTATTTT. It yields the protein CASSLLGGPDTQYF.

This clonotype was counted many times. The chain joins TRBV6-1 to TRBJ1-2, with 7 bases identical to TRBD1. The CDR3 covers 13 residues. CDR1 and CDR2 (germline): MNHNS, SASEGT. V was pared by 6 bases and J by 6 bases, with 7 bases of the junction left unmatched. The CDR3 coding sequence is TGTGCCAGCAGACGGGGAGGGGGCGATGGCTACACCTTC. Encoded protein: CASRRGGGDGYTF.

V gene TRBV10-3 combines with J gene TRBJ1-2; D uncertain. Germline V gene lookup returns CDR1 ENHRY and CDR2 SYGVKD. The germline V and J ends were trimmed by 4 bases and 2 bases, with 11 bases remaining between them. The CDR3 runs 14 residues. The CDR3 loop reads CAISARGMNYGYTF. CDR3 bases: TGTGCCATCAGTGCTAGAGGGATGAACTATGGCTACACCTTC.

This clonotype has more than one count but fewer than ten. The chain employs TRBV4-1 and TRBJ1-1; D gene unclear. The CDR3 is 15 residues long. Germline CDR1 and CDR2: MGHRA and YSYEKL. V lost 1 base and J lost 2, with 11 bases in between. DNA for the CDR3: TGCGCCAGCAGCCAAGGATGGGGTCGTAACACTGAAGCTTTCTTT. This translates into CASSQGWGRNTEAFF.

This clonotype has a count of ten or more. The rearrangement links TRBV5-1 to TRBJ2-1; weak D call: TRBD1 (5 bases). The CDR3 loop spans 15 amino acids. From germline, CDR1 is SGHRS and CDR2 YFSETQ. Deletions cut 0 bases from V and 4 bases from J, with 11 bases between. CDR3 loop: CASSLEGRVYNEQFF. CDR3 coding DNA: TGCGCCAGCAGCTTGGAGGGCAGGGTTTACAATGAGCAGTTCTTC.

The gene calls are TRBV7-9 and TRBJ2-5; D is uncertain. V lost 1 base to trimming and J lost 5 bases, with 14 bases between them. Germline values: CDR1 SEHNR, CDR2 FQNEAQ (reference sequence). CDR3 size: 15 residues. The CDR3 DNA sequence: TGTGCCAGCAGCTTAGTACTGGGTATTTGGGAGACCCAGTACTTC. Protein: CASSLVLGIWETQYF.

V is TRBV20-1 and J is TRBJ2-2; 10 bases map to TRBD1. This CDR3 is 16 amino acids long. Germline-derived CDR1 and CDR2 are DFQATT and SNEGSKA (reference sequence). V was clipped by 6 bases and J by 3 bases; unmatched bases: 10. The CDR3 DNA reads as TGCAGTGCGACCGACAGGGGGCTTCGGGACACCGGGGAGCTGTTTTTT. Protein product: CSATDRGLRDTGELFF.

The CDR3 spells CASSQRLPQGLNEKLFF. DNA of the CDR3: TGTGCCAGCAGCCAGCGATTGCCTCAGGGGCTGAATGAAAAACTGTTTTTT. The rearrangement links TRBV14 to TRBJ1-4; TRBD1 might be the D (6 bases). The CDR3 contains 17 residues. Trimming removed 3 bases at V and 5 bases at J, with 19 bases between. Germline V gives CDR1 SGHDN, CDR2 FVKESK.

The chain recombines TRBV6-5 with TRBJ2-3; 7 positions agree with TRBD2. The CDR3 totals 14 residues. Germline trimming cut 4 bases from V and 2 bases from J; bases unmatched to any gene: 3. Germline V gene data show CDR1 as MNHEY and CDR2 as SVGAGI. CDR3 region: CASSFRGVTDTQYF. The CDR3 region has the DNA TGTGCCAGCAGTTTCCGGGGGGTCACAGATACGCAGTATTTT.

This clonotype has ten or more counts. The V and J genes are TRBV29-1 and TRBJ2-3; 9 bases fit TRBD2. CDR1 and CDR2 from the germline V gene are SQVTM and ANQGSEA. The CDR3 covers 16 residues. Germline trimming cut 6 bases from V and 1 base from J; bases unmatched to any gene: 11. DNA of the CDR3: TGCAGCGTGCTGCCCTCCGGGACTAGCCGCACAGATACGCAGTATTTT. Protein product: CSVLPSGTSRTDTQYF.

The chain joins TRBV11-2 to TRBJ1-2; 11 nucleotides agree with TRBD1. This CDR3 has 18 residues. Germline CDR1 reads SGHAT; CDR2 reads FQNNGV. V lost 4 bases, J lost 3 bases, and 13 bases stayed unmatched. Here the CDR3 DNA reads TGTGCCAGCAGCTATGGGGACGGGACAGGGGGGTCTTACTATGGCTACACCTTC. Translating gives CASSYGDGTGGSYYGYTF.

This clonotype was observed a handful of times. V usage is TRBV15 and J usage is TRBJ1-3, with a tentative D call TRBD1 (5 bases). Germline CDR1 LNHNV, CDR2 YYDKDF (reference sequence). This CDR3 spans 13 amino acids. V dropped 4 bases and J dropped 8 bases, with 12 bases sitting between them. The DNA for the CDR3 is TGTGCCACCAGCAACCGGGACTCTGACACCATATATTTT. This gives the protein CATSNRDSDTIYF.

This sequence joins TRBV25-1 and TRBJ1-2; D is unresolved. Germline assignment: CDR1 MGHDK and CDR2 SYGVNS. The CDR3 is 13 residues long. Trimming removed 10 bases at V and 5 bases at J, with 17 bases between. The chain's CDR3 is CATWARTNYGYTF. The CDR3 DNA reads as TGTGCCACCTGGGCCCGGACCAATTATGGCTACACCTTC.